This TCR beta chain was captured by sequencing in a study of cytomegalovirus exposure and HLA in healthy donors. General study points: Later work found that TCR association rates differed between HLA loci; DRB1 had the most and HLA-C the fewest. Most CMV-associated TCR beta chains appeared HLA-restricted in a later analysis. The authors listed 164 TCR beta chains as cytomegalovirus-associated.

Worth noting for this clone: Its antigen remains unidentified.

CDR1 and CDR2 (germline): SGHRS, YFSETQ. This CDR3 contains 14 residues. Trimming shortened V by 0 bases and J by 0 bases, and 4 bases separated the two germline ends. A multiplex PCR was run with 60 Vbeta primers and 13 Jbeta primers. The table came from immunoSEQ multiplex PCR; TCRdb's copy has only in-frame clones and leaves some out. The sample includes over 40,000 clones, about 70% of them seen just once. The genes are TRBV5-1 and TRBJ1-3; D unclear. The sequenced sample consisted of PBMCs. The clonotype comes from a man aged 25 to 45 in good health and CMV-seronegative. The CDR3 coding sequence is TGCGCCAGCAGCTTGGCGAGCTCTGGAAACACCATATATTTT. Its translation is CASSLASSGNTIYF.